This is a list of T cell receptor beta chains from one sample in a study of blood T cell repertoires in COVID-19. The protocol was immunoSEQ multiplex PCR, while the TCRdb copy is restricted to in-frame clones and leaves out a portion. The repertoire holds roughly 430,000 clones, with roughly 90% as singletons. The source material was PBMCs or T cells enriched from blood (not recorded which). The origin of the receptors is a woman aged 40 to 50 with acute COVID-19. Both conserved end residues are part of each CDR3. The D gene is left open where the match is weak. Clone size is stated in some rows and not others, as once, few, many or a class when expanded.

CDR3nt	CDR3aa	d_gene	abundance	v_gene	j_gene
TGTGCCAGCAGCTACCTCTCTGGGGCCAACGTCCTGACTTTC	CASSYLSGANVLTF	.	once	TRBV27	TRBJ2-6
TGTGCCACCAGCAGAGATCCTGCAACTAGCGGAGTCGACACAGATACGCAGTATTTT	CATSRDPATSGVDTDTQYF	TRBD2	.	TRBV15	TRBJ2-3
TGTGCCAGCAGTTCTTGGACAGCGGACACTGAAGCTTTCTTT	CASSSWTADTEAFF	.	.	TRBV5-5	TRBJ1-1
TGTGCCAGCAGCGTAGGGACAGGGAGCTCCTACGAGCAGTACTTC	CASSVGTGSSYEQYF	TRBD1	.	TRBV9	TRBJ2-7
TGTGCCAGCAGCCAAGACGTCCAGGGGAGAGAGACCCAGTACTTC	CASSQDVQGRETQYF	.	.	TRBV3-1/TRBV3-2	TRBJ2-5
TGTGCCAGCAGCAACCCATTCCACCGGGACTCCGTAGGCGAACAAGAGACCCAGTACTTC	CASSNPFHRDSVGEQETQYF	.	.	TRBV7-9	TRBJ2-5
TGTGCCAGCAGTAGCCGGGCGGCGGGTCGAAATAGCAATCAGCCCCAGCATTTT	CASSSRAAGRNSNQPQHF	.	.	TRBV21-1	TRBJ1-5
TGTGCCAGCAGTGTGACTAGCGACGGGACCCAGTACTTC	CASSVTSDGTQYF	TRBD2	.	TRBV2	TRBJ2-5
TGTGCCAGCAGCCACCCTTTAGCCGGGGAGCTGTTTTTT	CASSHPLAGELFF	.	.	TRBV7-9	TRBJ2-2
TGCGCCAGCAGCTTGGTGCGGGGGGGCCCCCGGGATGAGCAGTTCTTC	CASSLVRGGPRDEQFF	TRBD2	once	TRBV5-1	TRBJ2-1
TGTGCCAGCAGCCAAGATACAGTGACCCTCGGCTACACCTTC	CASSQDTVTLGYTF	.	.	TRBV3-1/TRBV3-2	TRBJ1-2
TGTGCTAGTGGTTTGCATCGGGAGCAGTACTTC	CASGLHREQYF	.	.	TRBV12-5	TRBJ2-7
TGTGCCAGCAGCCAGGGGAGGGGATTGACCTACGAGCAGTACTTC	CASSQGRGLTYEQYF	TRBD2	.	TRBV14	TRBJ2-7
TGTGCCAGTAGTACAACAGGGGTAATAATACGTCAGCCCCAGCATTTT	CASSTTGVIIRQPQHF	TRBD1	.	TRBV19	TRBJ1-5
TGTGCCAGCCGCGCTGAGGGACAGAGCAATCAGCCCCAGCATTTT	CASRAEGQSNQPQHF	TRBD1	.	TRBV18	TRBJ1-5
TGTGCCAGCAGTGAAGGGAACAGGAACACTGAAGCTTTCTTT	CASSEGNRNTEAFF	.	.	TRBV6-1	TRBJ1-1
TGCAGTGCTAGTTTTTTTACTAGCGGGGGGGCCAGCTCCTACGAGCAGTACTTC	CSASFFTSGGASSYEQYF	TRBD2	.	TRBV20-1	TRBJ2-7
TGTGCCAGCAGCTCGAGGCTCCGGATACTCTCTGGAAACACCATATATTTT	CASSSRLRILSGNTIYF	.	.	TRBV11-2	TRBJ1-3
TGTGCCAGCTCACCTTCCAGGGGCTATGGCTACACCTTC	CASSPSRGYGYTF	.	.	TRBV18	TRBJ1-2
TGTGCCACCAGCAGCAGATACACAGATACGCAGTATTTT	CATSSRYTDTQYF	.	.	TRBV15	TRBJ2-3
TGTGCCAGCAGTTACTCGAGGGACTCGGGCGATACGCAGTATTTT	CASSYSRDSGDTQYF	.	.	TRBV6-5	TRBJ2-3
TGCAGCGTTACCGGGACAGGGAATGAAAAACTGTTTTTT	CSVTGTGNEKLFF	TRBD1	.	TRBV29-1	TRBJ1-4
TGTGCCACCCTACAGGGATTATATGGCTACACCTTC	CATLQGLYGYTF	.	.	TRBV6-5	TRBJ1-2
TGCGCCAGCAGCACGGGACAGGGGCTGTCAGAGACCCAGTACTTC	CASSTGQGLSETQYF	TRBD1	.	TRBV5-1	TRBJ2-5
TGTGCCAGCCCAGGCCCCTTAGGCCTCCTCAATGAGCAGTTCTTC	CASPGPLGLLNEQFF	.	.	TRBV2	TRBJ2-1
TGTGCCAGCAGCTTACCCGGGACTAGCGGGGCCCAGACCCAGTACTTC	CASSLPGTSGAQTQYF	TRBD2	.	TRBV5-4	TRBJ2-5
TGCGCCAGCAGCACGGGACTAGCGGGGGGGTTTTCCGCAGATACGCAGTATTTT	CASSTGLAGGFSADTQYF	TRBD2	.	TRBV4-1	TRBJ2-3
TGTGCCAGCAGCGTAGCGGGGGGGGCCGGAGATACGCAGTATTTT	CASSVAGGAGDTQYF	TRBD2	.	TRBV9	TRBJ2-3
TGTGCCAGCAGCGTAGCCCCTCGGGTGGAAGATACGCAGTATTTT	CASSVAPRVEDTQYF	.	.	TRBV9	TRBJ2-3
TGTGCCACATACAGGGGCGGGGGGACTGAAGCTTTCTTT	CATYRGGGTEAFF	TRBD1	.	TRBV2	TRBJ1-1
TGCGCCAGCAGCTTGAGCCCCGGGAATCAGCCCCAGCATTTT	CASSLSPGNQPQHF	.	.	TRBV5-1	TRBJ1-5
TGTGCCACCAGCAGAGACAGGGTAAGCTCCTACGAGCAGTACTTC	CATSRDRVSSYEQYF	.	once	TRBV15	TRBJ2-7
TGTGCCAGCAGCTTGGTGGGACAGGGAGATGGCTACACCTTC	CASSLVGQGDGYTF	TRBD1	.	TRBV5-8	TRBJ1-2
TGTGCCAGCAGTCCGGGACAGGGGGTTGAAGCTTTCTTT	CASSPGQGVEAFF	TRBD1	.	TRBV27	TRBJ1-1
TGCGCCAGCAGCTTACAGGGGGCGCAAGAAAAACTGTTTTTT	CASSLQGAQEKLFF	TRBD1	.	TRBV5-1	TRBJ1-4
TGCGCCAGCAGCTTAACAGGCTCCTCTGGAAACACCATATATTTT	CASSLTGSSGNTIYF	.	.	TRBV5-1	TRBJ1-3
TGTGCCAGTAGTATGGGGAGACAGGGGGACATCGAGCAGTACTTC	CASSMGRQGDIEQYF	TRBD1	.	TRBV19	TRBJ2-7
TGTGCCAGCAGTGAGATCGGGCGGGGGCTTGCGAACACTGAAGCTTTCTTT	CASSEIGRGLANTEAFF	.	.	TRBV2	TRBJ1-1